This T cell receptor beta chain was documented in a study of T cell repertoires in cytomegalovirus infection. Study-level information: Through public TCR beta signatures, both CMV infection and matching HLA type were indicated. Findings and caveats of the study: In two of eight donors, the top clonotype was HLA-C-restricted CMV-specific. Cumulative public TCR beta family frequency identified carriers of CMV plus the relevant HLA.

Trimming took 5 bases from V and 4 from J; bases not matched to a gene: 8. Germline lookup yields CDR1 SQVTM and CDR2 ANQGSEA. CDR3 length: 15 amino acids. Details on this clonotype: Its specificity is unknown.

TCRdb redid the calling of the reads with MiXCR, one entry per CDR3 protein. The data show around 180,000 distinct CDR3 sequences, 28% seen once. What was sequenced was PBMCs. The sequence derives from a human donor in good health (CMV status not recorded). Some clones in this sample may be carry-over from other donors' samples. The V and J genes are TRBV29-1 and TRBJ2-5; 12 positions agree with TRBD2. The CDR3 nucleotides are TGCAGCGTTCTTCTAGCGGGGGGGCTTGGAGAGACCCAGTACTTC. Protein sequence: CSVLLAGGLGETQYF.